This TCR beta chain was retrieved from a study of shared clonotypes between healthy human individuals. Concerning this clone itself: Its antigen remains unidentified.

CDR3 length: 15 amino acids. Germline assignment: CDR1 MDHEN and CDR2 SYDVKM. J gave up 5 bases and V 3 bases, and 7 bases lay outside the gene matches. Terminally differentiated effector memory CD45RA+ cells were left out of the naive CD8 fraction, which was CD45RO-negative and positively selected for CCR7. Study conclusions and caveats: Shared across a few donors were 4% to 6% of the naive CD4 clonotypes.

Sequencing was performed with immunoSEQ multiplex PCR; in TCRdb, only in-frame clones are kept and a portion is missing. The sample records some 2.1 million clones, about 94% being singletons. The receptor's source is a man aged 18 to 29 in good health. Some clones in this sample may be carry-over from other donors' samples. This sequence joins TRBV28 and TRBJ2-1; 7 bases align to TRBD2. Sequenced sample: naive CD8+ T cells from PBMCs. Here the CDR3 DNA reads TGTGCCAGCAGTTTTGGCGGGAGCTTCCACAATGAGCAGTTCTTC. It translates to CASSFGGSFHNEQFF.